This is a list of T cell receptor beta chains from one sample in a study of blood T cell repertoires in COVID-19. Method: immunoSEQ multiplex PCR; TCRdb's copy keeps in-frame clones and lacks some. There are approximately 270,000 clones in the sample; roughly 88% occur only once, and 0.87% lies in the top ten. Input material: peripheral blood. The origin of the receptors is a human donor with COVID-19, enrolled during active disease. The donor label of this sample is uncertain. The CDR3 runs from the conserved cysteine through the conserved F or W. Fields, in order: J gene, clone size, V gene, D gene, CDR3 protein, CDR3 DNA. A D gene is named only where the DNA matches it firmly. For some rows the clone size is stated as once, few or many, or as a class when expanded; others skip it.

>TRBJ2-1|.|TRBV7-2|TRBD2
CASSQGGRGHYNEQFF
TGTGCCAGCAGCCAAGGCGGGAGAGGTCACTACAATGAGCAGTTCTTC
>TRBJ2-7|few|TRBV3-1/TRBV3-2|TRBD1
CASSHPGTAYEQYF
TGTGCCAGCAGCCATCCCGGGACAGCTTACGAGCAGTACTTC
>TRBJ2-3|.|TRBV2|TRBD2
CASSRLAGGGTDTQYF
TGTGCCAGCAGTCGACTAGCGGGCGGAGGCACAGATACGCAGTATTTT
>TRBJ2-3|.|TRBV9|.
CASSLPGDTQYF
TGTGCCAGCAGCCTCCCCGGGGATACGCAGTATTTT
>TRBJ1-2|once|TRBV6-5|TRBD1
CASRMDRNYGYTF
TGTGCCAGCAGGATGGACAGGAACTATGGCTACACCTTC
>TRBJ1-1|once|TRBV2|.
CASRGAVGGNTEAFF
TGTGCCAGCCGGGGGGCGGTCGGCGGGAACACTGAAGCTTTCTTT
>TRBJ1-1|.|TRBV7-9|.
CASTFELESTEAFF
TGTGCCAGCACCTTCGAACTTGAGAGCACTGAAGCTTTCTTT
>TRBJ1-2|.|TRBV10-3|TRBD1
CAISDGQGSANYGYTF
TGTGCCATCAGTGACGGACAGGGGTCAGCTAACTATGGCTACACCTTC
>TRBJ1-1|.|TRBV12-3/TRBV12-4|.
CASSYYSEGSAFF
TGTGCCAGCAGCTATTACTCTGAGGGTAGCGCTTTCTTT
>TRBJ2-7|.|TRBV4-3|TRBD2
CASSLGLATTYEQYF
TGCGCCAGCAGCCTGGGACTAGCGACGACCTACGAGCAGTACTTC
>TRBJ1-2|.|TRBV4-1|.
CASSQDGGTQDGYTF
TGCGCCAGCAGCCAAGATGGTGGGACACAGGATGGCTACACCTTC
>TRBJ1-1|.|TRBV19|TRBD1
CASSPGQVATEAFF
TGTGCCAGTAGCCCGGGACAGGTGGCTACTGAAGCTTTCTTT
>TRBJ2-7|.|TRBV11-2|TRBD1
CASSLDRDRVVTSSYEQYF
TGTGCCAGCAGCTTAGATCGGGACAGGGTGGTAACGAGCTCCTACGAGCAGTACTTC
>TRBJ1-5|.|TRBV18|TRBD1
CASSPDRGINQPQHF
TGTGCCAGCTCACCAGACAGGGGGATAAATCAGCCCCAGCATTTT